The rows below give T cell receptor beta chains drawn from one sample of a study of shared clonotypes between healthy human individuals. Only in-frame clones appear in the TCRdb table, and some are missing; sequencing was by immunoSEQ multiplex PCR. Altogether about 380,000 clones are present, 96% being singletons, with the ten largest covering 0.32%. Input material: memory CD8+ T cells sorted from blood. Receptors originate from a young man in good health. CDR3s include the opening cysteine and the closing phenylalanine or tryptophan. Each record gives: D gene, J gene, clone size, V gene, CDR3 DNA, CDR3 protein. A D gene is named only where the DNA matches it firmly. Clone size is not always given. Where it is, it says once, few, many or a class for expanded clones.

D gene: NA; J gene: TRBJ2-1; clone size: NA; V gene: TRBV4-1; CDR3 DNA: TGCGCCAGCAGCCAAGAGTATCAGGGGGGCCCGTACAATGAGCAGTTCTTC; CDR3 protein: CASSQEYQGGPYNEQFF
D gene: NA; J gene: TRBJ2-2; clone size: NA; V gene: TRBV9; CDR3 DNA: TGTGCCAGCAGCGTAGGCGGGACCGGGGAGCTGTTTTTT; CDR3 protein: CASSVGGTGELFF
D gene: NA; J gene: TRBJ2-7; clone size: NA; V gene: TRBV19; CDR3 DNA: TGTGCCAGTAGTATTCGGTCCGTGTACGAGCAGTACTTC; CDR3 protein: CASSIRSVYEQYF
D gene: NA; J gene: TRBJ1-4; clone size: once; V gene: TRBV6-5; CDR3 DNA: TGTGCCAGCAGGGCCCCGGGAATTGAAAAACTGTTTTTT; CDR3 protein: CASRAPGIEKLFF
D gene: NA; J gene: TRBJ2-7; clone size: NA; V gene: TRBV2; CDR3 DNA: TGTGCCAGCAGTGTCCGAGCAGGTGGGGAGCAGTACTTC; CDR3 protein: CASSVRAGGEQYF
D gene: NA; J gene: TRBJ2-3; clone size: NA; V gene: TRBV9; CDR3 DNA: TGTGCCAGCAACCCCGCGGGGACTAGCACAGATACGCAGTATTTT; CDR3 protein: CASNPAGTSTDTQYF
D gene: NA; J gene: TRBJ2-7; clone size: NA; V gene: TRBV30; CDR3 DNA: TGTGCCTGGGAATCTAGCGCGGGCTACGAGCAGTACTTC; CDR3 protein: CAWESSAGYEQYF
D gene: TRBD2; J gene: TRBJ2-1; clone size: NA; V gene: TRBV27; CDR3 DNA: TGTGCCAGCAGTTTGGCGGGAGGGACTTTCTACAATGAGCAGTTCTTC; CDR3 protein: CASSLAGGTFYNEQFF
D gene: NA; J gene: TRBJ1-4; clone size: NA; V gene: TRBV6-4; CDR3 DNA: TGTGCCAGCAGGGTCCCCTGGGGGGAAAATGAAAAACTGTTTTTT; CDR3 protein: CASRVPWGENEKLFF
D gene: NA; J gene: TRBJ2-6; clone size: once; V gene: TRBV7-6; CDR3 DNA: TGTGCCAGCAGGGTGGCCGGGGCCAACGTCCTGACTTTC; CDR3 protein: CASRVAGANVLTF
D gene: NA; J gene: TRBJ2-7; clone size: NA; V gene: TRBV5-5; CDR3 DNA: TGTGCCAGCAGCTTGGCCGGCATTATAAGCTCCTACGAGCAGTACTTC; CDR3 protein: CASSLAGIISSYEQYF
D gene: NA; J gene: TRBJ2-7; clone size: NA; V gene: TRBV15; CDR3 DNA: TGTGCCACCAGCAGGGTACAGGGGAGGGCCTACGAGCAGTACTTC; CDR3 protein: CATSRVQGRAYEQYF
D gene: NA; J gene: TRBJ2-6; clone size: NA; V gene: TRBV19; CDR3 DNA: TGTGCCAGTAGTATAGGACTCTCTGGGGCCAACGTCCTGACTTTC; CDR3 protein: CASSIGLSGANVLTF
D gene: NA; J gene: TRBJ1-5; clone size: NA; V gene: TRBV6-1; CDR3 DNA: TGTGCCAGCAGACTTACAGGGCGGGAGCCCCAGCATTTT; CDR3 protein: CASRLTGREPQHF
D gene: NA; J gene: TRBJ1-1; clone size: NA; V gene: TRBV10-3; CDR3 DNA: TGTGCCATCAGTGAACGGCTGAACACTGAAGCTTTCTTT; CDR3 protein: CAISERLNTEAFF
D gene: TRBD1; J gene: TRBJ2-2; clone size: NA; V gene: TRBV4-1; CDR3 DNA: TGCGCCAGCAGCCAAAAAAAAGGACAGGGGGCGAACACCGGGGAGCTGTTTTTT; CDR3 protein: CASSQKKGQGANTGELFF
D gene: NA; J gene: TRBJ1-2; clone size: NA; V gene: TRBV7-9; CDR3 DNA: TGTGCCAGCAGCTTTGGCCGAGCTAACTATGGCTACACCTTC; CDR3 protein: CASSFGRANYGYTF
D gene: NA; J gene: TRBJ1-1; clone size: NA; V gene: TRBV7-2; CDR3 DNA: TGTGCCAGCAGCTTAGCGAGAGGAACTGAAGCTTTCTTT; CDR3 protein: CASSLARGTEAFF
D gene: NA; J gene: TRBJ2-7; clone size: once; V gene: TRBV27; CDR3 DNA: TGTGCCAGCATCAGAGGTCTTGGTGGCGGGTCCTACGAGCAGTACTTC; CDR3 protein: CASIRGLGGGSYEQYF
D gene: NA; J gene: TRBJ2-1; clone size: NA; V gene: TRBV6-5; CDR3 DNA: TGTGCCAGCAGTTACAATGAGCAGTTCTTC; CDR3 protein: CASSYNEQFF
D gene: TRBD2; J gene: TRBJ2-1; clone size: NA; V gene: TRBV28; CDR3 DNA: TGTGCCAGCAGTTTGACTAGCGGCTACTACAATGAGCAGTTCTTC; CDR3 protein: CASSLTSGYYNEQFF
D gene: TRBD1; J gene: TRBJ2-7; clone size: NA; V gene: TRBV10-2; CDR3 DNA: TGCGCCAGCAGCCGTCAACGGACAGGCGGCGAGCAGTACTTC; CDR3 protein: CASSRQRTGGEQYF
D gene: TRBD1; J gene: TRBJ2-5; clone size: NA; V gene: TRBV28; CDR3 DNA: TGTGCCAGCAGCACTAGGACAGGGGAGGGGGAGACCCAGTACTTC; CDR3 protein: CASSTRTGEGETQYF
D gene: TRBD1; J gene: TRBJ2-5; clone size: NA; V gene: TRBV5-1; CDR3 DNA: TGCGCCAGCAGGACAGGGGGAGAGACCCAGTACTTC; CDR3 protein: CASRTGGETQYF
D gene: TRBD2; J gene: TRBJ2-7; clone size: NA; V gene: TRBV28; CDR3 DNA: TGTGCCAGCAGTCCGGAGCGGGAGAGGGCTTACGAGCAGTACTTC; CDR3 protein: CASSPERERAYEQYF
D gene: TRBD2; J gene: TRBJ2-3; clone size: once; V gene: TRBV29-1; CDR3 DNA: TGCAGCTCTAGCGGGAGGGCCGGCACAGATACGCAGTATTTT; CDR3 protein: CSSSGRAGTDTQYF
D gene: TRBD1; J gene: TRBJ2-7; clone size: NA; V gene: TRBV28; CDR3 DNA: TGTGCCAGCAGCCCACAGGGGGCATCCCTCTACGAGCAGTACTTC; CDR3 protein: CASSPQGASLYEQYF
D gene: TRBD1; J gene: TRBJ2-5; clone size: NA; V gene: TRBV7-9; CDR3 DNA: TGTGCCAGCAGCCCTGTCGACAGGGTTGTGACCCAGTACTTC; CDR3 protein: CASSPVDRVVTQYF
D gene: NA; J gene: TRBJ2-6; clone size: NA; V gene: TRBV28; CDR3 DNA: TGTGCCAGCACCCGAGGGGGAGCCCACTCTGGGGCCAACGTCCTGACTTTC; CDR3 protein: CASTRGGAHSGANVLTF
D gene: NA; J gene: TRBJ1-6; clone size: NA; V gene: TRBV2; CDR3 DNA: TGTGCCATGGAGGAATCCTATAATTCACCCCTCCACTTT; CDR3 protein: CAMEESYNSPLHF
D gene: TRBD2; J gene: TRBJ2-3; clone size: NA; V gene: TRBV10-3; CDR3 DNA: TGTGCCATCACTATAGGACTAGCGGCCACAGATACGCAGTATTTT; CDR3 protein: CAITIGLAATDTQYF
D gene: NA; J gene: TRBJ1-3; clone size: NA; V gene: TRBV18; CDR3 DNA: TGTGCCAGCTCACCACCTTATTCTGGAAACACCATATATTTT; CDR3 protein: CASSPPYSGNTIYF
D gene: NA; J gene: TRBJ1-2; clone size: NA; V gene: TRBV6-1; CDR3 DNA: TGTGCCAGCAGCCAACAAACGCCCTATGGCTACACCTTC; CDR3 protein: CASSQQTPYGYTF
D gene: NA; J gene: TRBJ2-7; clone size: once; V gene: TRBV11-2; CDR3 DNA: TGTGCCAGCAGCCTGTCCCCTAGCGCTCTCTCCTACGAGCAGTACTTC; CDR3 protein: CASSLSPSALSYEQYF
D gene: NA; J gene: TRBJ2-7; clone size: NA; V gene: TRBV30; CDR3 DNA: TGTGCCTGGAGTGTTTGGGGGGTTTACCCGCCTTACGAGCAGTACTTC; CDR3 protein: CAWSVWGVYPPYEQYF
D gene: NA; J gene: TRBJ2-7; clone size: NA; V gene: TRBV6-5; CDR3 DNA: TGTGCCAGCAGGCGGGACAAAGCCTACGAGCAGTACTTC; CDR3 protein: CASRRDKAYEQYF
D gene: NA; J gene: TRBJ2-3; clone size: once; V gene: TRBV10-3; CDR3 DNA: TGTGCCATCAGTGAGACCACAGATACGCAGTATTTT; CDR3 protein: CAISETTDTQYF
D gene: NA; J gene: TRBJ1-4; clone size: NA; V gene: TRBV6-5; CDR3 DNA: TGTGCCAGCAGAGGGCAGTACAATAATGAAAAACTGTTTTTT; CDR3 protein: CASRGQYNNEKLFF
D gene: TRBD2; J gene: TRBJ2-1; clone size: NA; V gene: TRBV5-1; CDR3 DNA: TGCGCCAGCAGAATAGCGGGAGGCTCCTACAATGAGCAGTTCTTC; CDR3 protein: CASRIAGGSYNEQFF
D gene: TRBD1; J gene: TRBJ1-1; clone size: once; V gene: TRBV9; CDR3 DNA: TGTGCCAGCAGCGTAGGGACAGGGAACACTGAAGCTTTCTTT; CDR3 protein: CASSVGTGNTEAFF
D gene: NA; J gene: TRBJ2-3; clone size: NA; V gene: TRBV11-1; CDR3 DNA: TGTGCCAGCAGCTTAACGACAGATACGCAGTATTTT; CDR3 protein: CASSLTTDTQYF
D gene: NA; J gene: TRBJ2-7; clone size: NA; V gene: TRBV11-2; CDR3 DNA: TGTGCCAGCAGCCGGACGGTAGACTACGAGCAGTACTTC; CDR3 protein: CASSRTVDYEQYF
D gene: NA; J gene: TRBJ2-7; clone size: NA; V gene: TRBV19; CDR3 DNA: TGTGCCAGTAGTATAGTTCAGGGGGGGGCCTACGAGCAGTACTTC; CDR3 protein: CASSIVQGGAYEQYF
D gene: NA; J gene: TRBJ2-2; clone size: NA; V gene: TRBV6-9; CDR3 DNA: TGTGCCAGCAGTTATGCGTCTAGGGACACCGGGGAGCTGTTTTTT; CDR3 protein: CASSYASRDTGELFF
D gene: NA; J gene: TRBJ1-2; clone size: NA; V gene: TRBV4-1; CDR3 DNA: TGCGCCAGCAGCCAAGTTGTAGAGTATGGCTACACCTTC; CDR3 protein: CASSQVVEYGYTF
D gene: TRBD1; J gene: TRBJ1-1; clone size: NA; V gene: TRBV10-3; CDR3 DNA: TGTGCCATCAGTACGGGACAGTCAAACACTGAAGCTTTCTTT; CDR3 protein: CAISTGQSNTEAFF
D gene: NA; J gene: TRBJ2-1; clone size: NA; V gene: TRBV30; CDR3 DNA: TGTGCTGTTGCCCGGAGCTACAATGAGCAGTTCTTC; CDR3 protein: CAVARSYNEQFF
D gene: NA; J gene: TRBJ2-1; clone size: NA; V gene: TRBV20-1; CDR3 DNA: TGCAGTGCCTCCTACAATGAGCAGTTCTTC; CDR3 protein: CSASYNEQFF
D gene: NA; J gene: TRBJ2-5; clone size: NA; V gene: TRBV11-2; CDR3 DNA: TGTGCCAGCAGCCTAGGGATGGGGACCCAGTACTTC; CDR3 protein: CASSLGMGTQYF
D gene: NA; J gene: TRBJ1-1; clone size: few; V gene: TRBV5-1; CDR3 DNA: TGCGCCAGCAGCTACGCCGGGACGATGAACACTGAAGCTTTCTTT; CDR3 protein: CASSYAGTMNTEAFF
D gene: NA; J gene: TRBJ1-2; clone size: NA; V gene: TRBV9; CDR3 DNA: TGTGCCAGCAGCCTGCGACCCCATAGGCTCTATGGCTACACCTTC; CDR3 protein: CASSLRPHRLYGYTF
D gene: NA; J gene: TRBJ2-1; clone size: NA; V gene: TRBV7-9; CDR3 DNA: TGTGCCAGCAGCGCAGGATCAGAGTTCTTC; CDR3 protein: CASSAGSEFF